The 16 T cell receptor beta chains below were found in one sample sequenced in a study of blood T cell repertoires in COVID-19. Assay: immunoSEQ multiplex PCR; the TCRdb copy retains only in-frame clones and omits some. The table has around 170,000 clones, roughly 80% seen once. The source material was peripheral blood. The receptors shown here come from a woman aged 80 or over with acute or convalescent COVID-19.

The rearrangement links TRBV24-1 to TRBJ2-5, with 7 bases identical to TRBD1. Germline V gene lookup returns CDR1 KGHDR and CDR2 SFDVKD. Unmatched junction bases numbered 2, after V lost 3 bases and J lost 2 bases. The CDR3 is 14 residues long. This CDR3 reads CATSDPGQQETQYF. DNA of the CDR3: TGTGCCACCAGTGATCCGGGACAGCAAGAGACCCAGTACTTC.

The chain uses TRBV10-1 and TRBJ1-2, with D possibly TRBD1 on 6 matching bases. Germline V gene sequence: CDR1 WNHNN, CDR2 SYGVQD (reference sequence). V gave up 2 bases and J gave up 4 bases, with 8 bases separating them. This CDR3 spans 13 amino acids. The CDR3, as DNA: TGCGCCAGCAGTGAGAACAGGGTCTATGGCTACACCTTC. As protein: CASSENRVYGYTF.

The V and J genes are TRBV6-5 and TRBJ2-7; 7 bases agree with TRBD1. Looked up from germline, CDR1 is MNHEY and CDR2 is SVGAGI. The CDR3 is 15 residues long. Unmatched junction bases numbered 15, after V lost 7 bases and J lost 6 bases. This chain's CDR3 is CASIRTGGTMGEQYF. In DNA form, the CDR3 reads TGTGCCAGCATAAGGACAGGCGGAACAATGGGCGAGCAGTACTTC.

The V gene is TRBV5-1, the J gene TRBJ2-3, with 7 bases fitting TRBD1. V trimming: 3 bases; J trimming: 3 bases; junction bases outside the gene matches: 13. From germline, CDR1 is SGHRS and CDR2 YFSETQ. The CDR3 is 17 amino acids. CDR3 nucleotide sequence: TGCGCCAGCAGCTCTCAGGGGGATTACCTGGGAACAGATACGCAGTATTTT. Translating it yields CASSSQGDYLGTDTQYF.

The chain employs TRBV3-1 (or the pseudogene TRBV3-2) and TRBJ1-5, with D uncertain. V lost 1 base, J lost 6 bases, and 7 bases lay in between. Per germline, CDR1 LGHDT and CDR2 YNNKEL (reference sequence). The CDR3 is 13 residues long. The chain's CDR3 is CASSQGEGQPQHF. The CDR3 region has the DNA TGTGCCAGCAGCCAAGGGGAGGGTCAGCCCCAGCATTTT.

V usage is TRBV7-8 and J usage is TRBJ1-1, with D possibly TRBD1 on 5 matching bases. The V and J ends lost 2 bases and 5 bases respectively, with 6 bases between them. The CDR3 is 12 residues long. Germline loops: CDR1 SGHVS, CDR2 FQNEAQ. CDR3 coding DNA: TGTGCCAGCAGCTTAAAGGGGACTGAAGCTTTCTTT. Its translation: CASSLKGTEAFF.

This chain links TRBV3-1 (or the pseudogene TRBV3-2) with TRBJ1-2; D possibly corresponds to TRBD1 (5 bases). Germline assignment: CDR1 LGHDT and CDR2 YNNKEL (reference sequence). The CDR3 contains 13 residues. V lost 5 bases, J lost 8 bases, and 15 bases lay in between. CDR3 loop: CASSSVRVGGYTF. CDR3 in DNA: TGTGCCAGCAGCTCAGTCAGGGTAGGAGGCTACACCTTC.

This clone occurred once. The chain recombines TRBV6-6 with TRBJ2-7, with 7 nucleotides matching TRBD1. This CDR3 region has 15 residues. Germline V gene lookup returns CDR1 MNHNY and CDR2 SVGAGI (reference sequence). The junction had 8 bases not matched to a gene; V was cut back by 3 bases and J by 3 bases. The CDR3 sequence is CASSYPQGTSYEQYF. In DNA form, the CDR3 reads TGTGCCAGCAGTTATCCACAGGGGACCAGCTACGAGCAGTACTTC.

The rearrangement uses TRBV7-3 and TRBJ2-7; 8 bases match TRBD1. Per the germline V gene, CDR1 is SGHTA and CDR2 is FQGTGA. After removal of 5 bases from V and 3 bases from J, the junction contained 6 bases not matched to a gene. This CDR3 is 14 amino acids long. CDR3 DNA: TGTGCCAGCAGCCCCCATGGACAGGGCTACGAGCAGTACTTC. This sequence encodes CASSPHGQGYEQYF. Variable domain in full (rest from reference TRBV7-3 and TRBJ2-7): GAGVSQTPSNKVTEKGKYVELRCDPISGHTALYWYRQSLGQGPEFLIYFQGTGAADDSGLPNDRFFAVRPEGSVSTLKIQRTERGDSAVYLCASSPHGQGYEQYFGPGTRLTVT.

The rearrangement links TRBV6-4 to TRBJ2-1, with 7 bases matching TRBD2. The V and J ends lost 7 bases and 4 bases, in that order; junction bases with no gene match: 10. Germline CDR1 reads MRHNA; CDR2 reads SNTAGT. This CDR3 is built from 15 residues. The CDR3 DNA reads as TGTGCCAGCACCTTAAGTGCTAGCGGATACAATGAGCAGTTCTTC. It is translated as CASTLSASGYNEQFF.

This clone was picked up a small number of times. This chain connects TRBV7-8 to TRBJ2-3, with TRBD2 identical over 9 bases. From germline, CDR1 is SGHVS and CDR2 FQNEAQ. The CDR3 is made up of 17 amino acids. V gave up 5 bases and J gave up 2 bases; unmatched junction bases: 11. The CDR3: CASSPRGSGRITDTQYF. CDR3 coding DNA: TGTGCCAGCAGCCCCCGAGGGAGCGGGAGGATCACAGATACGCAGTATTTT.

The chain couples TRBV7-9 to TRBJ2-5, with TRBD1 matching over 10 bases. V was clipped by 1 base and J by 2 bases; unmatched bases: 4. Germline CDR1 SEHNR, CDR2 FQNEAQ (reference sequence). The CDR3 is 16 amino acids. This CDR3 reads CASSLGGTGEQETQYF. Written as DNA, the CDR3 is TGTGCCAGCAGCTTAGGAGGGACAGGGGAACAAGAGACCCAGTACTTC.

J is TRBJ1-1 and V is TRBV29-1; no clear D. Germline CDR1 is SQVTM and CDR2 is ANQGSEA. V was cut by 1 base and J by 1 base, with 7 bases left in between. The CDR3 has 13 amino acids. Here the CDR3 reads CSVEGAENTEAFF. The DNA for the CDR3 is TGCAGCGTTGAAGGGGCAGAGAACACTGAAGCTTTCTTT. The full variable domain, with the rest looked up from reference TRBV29-1 and TRBJ1-1, is SAVISQKPSRDICQRGTSLTIQCQVDSQVTMMFWYRQQPGQSLTLIATANQGSEATYESGFVIDKFPISRPNLTFSTLTVSNMSPEDSSIYLCSVEGAENTEAFFGQGTRLTVV.

This chain connects TRBV5-1 to TRBJ2-7, with D possibly matching TRBD1 (5 bases). Germline V gives CDR1 SGHRS, CDR2 YFSETQ. This CDR3 is 13 amino acids long. Trimming took off 0 bases at V and 5 bases at J, with 9 bases between the two ends. The chain's CDR3 is CASSLAAGNEQYF. The DNA of the CDR3 is TGCGCCAGCAGCTTGGCCGCAGGGAACGAGCAGTACTTC.

CDR3 sequence (DNA): TGTGCCAGCAGTTTATGGGCGGGGAGCTCCTACGAGCAGTACTTC. Translated: CASSLWAGSSYEQYF. The chain is built from TRBV28 and TRBJ2-7, with D maybe TRBD2 (6 bases). Trimming stripped 0 bases from V and 0 bases from J, with 9 bases between. Per germline, CDR1 MDHEN and CDR2 SYDVKM. The CDR3 extends over 15 amino acids.

This clone came up a few times. This rearrangement joins TRBV12-3 or TRBV12-4 to TRBJ1-1, with a weak D call TRBD1 (5 bases). This CDR3 is built from 13 residues. V lost 7 bases to trimming and J lost 3 bases, with 12 bases between them. The CDR3 nucleotides are TGTGCCAGCACTCGGGGGTTGGACACTGAAGCTTTCTTT. Its translation is CASTRGLDTEAFF.